The entry that follows covers one T cell receptor beta chain sequence. Which antigen it targets is not known. The CDR3 sequence holds 12 residues, the cysteine and phenylalanine included. DNA is not recorded here. The germline V gene (reference sequence) specifies DFQATT as CDR1 and SNEGSKA as CDR2. This entry is derived from a study of CXCR3-negative and CXCR3-positive naive CD8 T cells (dated by TCRdb to between 2018 and 2021). General notes on the study: Approximately 130 million TRB reads were obtained in total, roughly 1.5 +/- 0.3 million reads per library. Diversity and physicochemical repertoire analyses were performed on about a dozen donors pooled from two independent experiments. TRBV-TRBJ cluster analysis included naive subsets from five or six donors and memory cells from 3 donors. Study-level results and caveats: CXCR3 expression partially decreased after cryopreservation, so most assays used freshly isolated PBMCs. Repertoire diversity was comparably high in both naive subsets but much lower in memory CD8+ T cells. TRB CDR3s from CXCR3-positive naive cells showed higher hydrophobicity (lower Kidera factor 4), lower energy, and higher strength and volume indices than CXCR3-negative naive cells. Naive CXCR3-negative and CXCR3-positive cells from the same donor showed similar TRBV-TRBJ usage, whereas memory cells showed distinct patterns. Surface CD5, linked to self-reactivity in mice, was comparable between naive subsets; TCR interaction strength was therefore also inferred from TRB CDR3 physicochemical properties.

Each CD8+ T cell subset was flow-sorted in triplicate, and 300,000 cells per subset were placed directly into RLT lysis buffer. To keep memory contaminants out, a stringent definition of naive CD8+ T cells was applied: CD45RO-CCR7+CD27+CD95-. Peripheral blood mononuclear cells were isolated from buffy coats by standard density gradient centrifugation. Naive CXCR3-negative and CXCR3-positive CD8+ T cells were flow-sorted using a FACSAria III. Total RNA was extracted from sorted cells with an RNeasy Mini Kit. TCRdb names NextSeq 550 as the instrument used. The Human TCR Profiling Kit (MiLaboratory) was used to make UMI-labeled 5' RACE TRB cDNA libraries. cDNA synthesis used the entire amount of extracted RNA, and PCR amplification then used the entire amount of cDNA produced. Libraries were prepared in parallel with an identical number of PCR cycles. Per the authors' processing: With a minimum of two reads required per UMI, MIGEC and MiXCR pulled out about 50,000 +/- 10,000 unique UMI-labeled TRB cDNA molecules from each library. On average, roughly 40,000 +/- 10,000 functional in-frame TRB CDR3 nucleotide clonotypes lacking stop codons were found per library. After each sample was downsampled to 5000 UMI-labeled TRB molecules, VDJtools was used to calculate diversity metrics such as normalized Shannon-Wiener and Chao1. Clonotype-size-weighted physicochemical properties of the central five CDR3 residues (interaction energy, strength, volume and Kidera factor 4) were computed in VDJtools. TCRdb reprocessed the public reads and reports one entry per CDR3 protein sequence, without DNA. The V and J calls follow TCRdb's processing rather than the paper's. The table kept for this sample lists 50,000 to 65,000 distinct CDR3 sequences. The top ten hold approximately 0.8% of the sample.

This TCR was recovered from a human donor in good health. Some clones in this sample may be carry-over from other donors' samples. The sample comprised naive CXCR3+ CD8+ T cells from blood. In the paper's terms, the cell subset or site label means: CD45RO-CCR7+CD27+CD95- naive CD8+ T cells expressing CXCR3 (TNR3+). The V gene is TRBV20-1 and the J gene is TRBJ1-1; TCRdb picks TRBD1, but there is no DNA to check that call. CDR3 region: CSARAGDTEAFF.